A selection of T cell receptor beta chains follows, all from one sample in a study of a mutant IDH1 vaccine in newly diagnosed glioma. Their cognate antigens are unknown. Profiling relied on immunoSEQ multiplex PCR, and the TCRdb table lists in-frame clones only, not all of them. This sample has 52,000 or so clones, with 82% found just once. Sequences were derived from PBMCs, sampled from a glioma patient whose treatment included an IDH1 peptide vaccine. Receptors originate from a woman aged 18-30 years with glioma. Some clones in this sample may be carry-over from other donors' samples. Both conserved end residues are part of each CDR3. Fields, in order: D gene, clone size, V gene, J gene, CDR3 DNA, CDR3 protein. D genes are given only for firm matches. Not all rows give a size; the values are once, few, many and, for expanded clones, a class.

D gene: -
clone size: -
V gene: TRBV19
J gene: TRBJ1-1
CDR3 DNA: TGTGCCAGTAGTCTCCAGGGAGGGAGCACTGAAGCTTTCTTT
CDR3 protein: CASSLQGGSTEAFF

D gene: TRBD1
clone size: -
V gene: TRBV18
J gene: TRBJ1-3
CDR3 DNA: TGTGCCAGCTCACCTGTCGAGGGGGCGAGAGGAAACACCATATATTTT
CDR3 protein: CASSPVEGARGNTIYF

D gene: TRBD1
clone size: -
V gene: TRBV5-6
J gene: TRBJ2-3
CDR3 DNA: TGTGCCAGCAGCTCTTACAGGGGCGGCTCAGATACGCAGTATTTT
CDR3 protein: CASSSYRGGSDTQYF

D gene: -
clone size: -
V gene: TRBV5-4
J gene: TRBJ1-2
CDR3 DNA: TGTGCCAGCAGCTTGGTGGATTTCAGTGGCTACACCTTC
CDR3 protein: CASSLVDFSGYTF

D gene: -
clone size: -
V gene: TRBV2
J gene: TRBJ1-6
CDR3 DNA: TGTGCCAGCAGTGTGGACCTTTCCAATTCACCCCTCCACTTT
CDR3 protein: CASSVDLSNSPLHF

D gene: -
clone size: -
V gene: TRBV14
J gene: TRBJ2-5
CDR3 DNA: TGTGCCAGCAGCCAAGTAGGGACCCAGTACTTC
CDR3 protein: CASSQVGTQYF

D gene: TRBD1
clone size: -
V gene: TRBV11-3
J gene: TRBJ1-5
CDR3 DNA: TGTGCCAGGAAACCCTGCGGGACAGCACTCTATAGCAATCAGCCCCAGCATTTT
CDR3 protein: CARKPCGTALYSNQPQHF

D gene: -
clone size: once
V gene: TRBV5-6
J gene: TRBJ2-5
CDR3 DNA: TGTGCCAGCAGCCCGGGGGAGCCGGGGACCCAGTACTTC
CDR3 protein: CASSPGEPGTQYF

D gene: -
clone size: -
V gene: TRBV18
J gene: TRBJ1-1
CDR3 DNA: TGTGCCAGCTCACTCGGACAGAGCTTGAACACTGAAGCTTTCTTT
CDR3 protein: CASSLGQSLNTEAFF

D gene: TRBD1
clone size: -
V gene: TRBV27
J gene: TRBJ2-5
CDR3 DNA: TGTGCCAGCAGCCCTCGACAGGGTGGGACCCAGTACTTC
CDR3 protein: CASSPRQGGTQYF

D gene: -
clone size: -
V gene: TRBV25-1
J gene: TRBJ2-5
CDR3 DNA: TGTGCCAGCAGTGATCGAGCCAGGTACCAAGAGACCCAGTACTTC
CDR3 protein: CASSDRARYQETQYF

D gene: -
clone size: -
V gene: TRBV2
J gene: TRBJ1-1
CDR3 DNA: TGTGCCAGCAGTGTAGGGGGGCTCACTGAAGCTTTCTTT
CDR3 protein: CASSVGGLTEAFF

D gene: TRBD1
clone size: -
V gene: TRBV11-2
J gene: TRBJ1-1
CDR3 DNA: TGTGCCAGCAGCTTGGCCCCGGGACAGGGAACCGAAGCTTTCTTT
CDR3 protein: CASSLAPGQGTEAFF

D gene: TRBD1
clone size: once
V gene: TRBV6-5
J gene: TRBJ1-4
CDR3 DNA: TGTGCCAGCAGTTTAGGGACAGGGGTCATTAATGAAAAACTGTTTTTT
CDR3 protein: CASSLGTGVINEKLFF

D gene: -
clone size: -
V gene: TRBV9
J gene: TRBJ1-1
CDR3 DNA: TGTGCCAGCAGCGTAGGGACAAGGGGGGCTGACACTGAAGCTTTCTTT
CDR3 protein: CASSVGTRGADTEAFF

D gene: -
clone size: -
V gene: TRBV20-1
J gene: TRBJ1-1
CDR3 DNA: TGCAGTGCTAGTCTGGGGCCTGAAGCTTTCTTT
CDR3 protein: CSASLGPEAFF

D gene: TRBD2
clone size: -
V gene: TRBV29-1
J gene: TRBJ2-3
CDR3 DNA: TGCAGCGTCAGCGGGGCTGTGGTCGATACGCAGTATTTT
CDR3 protein: CSVSGAVVDTQYF

D gene: -
clone size: -
V gene: TRBV19
J gene: TRBJ2-7
CDR3 DNA: TGTGCCAGTAGTATTACCGGACTATCCTACGAGCAGTACTTC
CDR3 protein: CASSITGLSYEQYF

D gene: -
clone size: -
V gene: TRBV27
J gene: TRBJ1-2
CDR3 DNA: TGTGCCAGCAGTTTCGGGGGTGGCTACACCTTC
CDR3 protein: CASSFGGGYTF

D gene: -
clone size: once
V gene: TRBV2
J gene: TRBJ2-1
CDR3 DNA: TGTGCCAGCAGTGAAGCGCTTGCCTGGGATGAGCAGTTCTTC
CDR3 protein: CASSEALAWDEQFF

D gene: -
clone size: once
V gene: TRBV11-3
J gene: TRBJ1-1
CDR3 DNA: TGTGCCAGCAGCTTATGGAGGGGAGGTACCACTGAAGCTTTCTTT
CDR3 protein: CASSLWRGGTTEAFF

D gene: TRBD1
clone size: -
V gene: TRBV7-6
J gene: TRBJ2-2
CDR3 DNA: TGTGCCAGCAGCTTGGGACAGGGTTTGGCCGGGGAGCTGTTTTTT
CDR3 protein: CASSLGQGLAGELFF

D gene: TRBD2
clone size: -
V gene: TRBV2
J gene: TRBJ2-5
CDR3 DNA: TGTGCCAGCAGTGGACTAGCAGAGGGGACCCAGTACTTC
CDR3 protein: CASSGLAEGTQYF

D gene: TRBD1
clone size: -
V gene: TRBV6-6
J gene: TRBJ1-3
CDR3 DNA: TGTGCCAGCAGAAACAGGGGTGCAGCTGGAAACACCATATATTTT
CDR3 protein: CASRNRGAAGNTIYF

D gene: -
clone size: -
V gene: TRBV19
J gene: TRBJ1-4
CDR3 DNA: TGTGCCAGTAGTATAGGAGTTACAACTAATGAAAAACTGTTTTTT
CDR3 protein: CASSIGVTTNEKLFF

D gene: -
clone size: -
V gene: TRBV7-2
J gene: TRBJ2-5
CDR3 DNA: TGTGCCAGCAGCTCTCCTGGGGGGCGTTACCAAGAGACCCAGTACTTC
CDR3 protein: CASSSPGGRYQETQYF

D gene: TRBD1
clone size: -
V gene: TRBV9
J gene: TRBJ2-7
CDR3 DNA: TGTGCCAGCAGCGTCGGGGACAGGGTGGTCCCCGGATGGGAGCAGTACTTC
CDR3 protein: CASSVGDRVVPGWEQYF

D gene: -
clone size: once
V gene: TRBV11-2
J gene: TRBJ1-4
CDR3 DNA: TGTGCCAGCAGCTTTTTCGACCGGGCAGGGGAAAAACTGTTTTTT
CDR3 protein: CASSFFDRAGEKLFF

D gene: -
clone size: -
V gene: TRBV23-1
J gene: TRBJ1-3
CDR3 DNA: TGCGCCAGCAGTACCCGTCTAAAAGGGGGGGCTGGAAACACCATATATTTT
CDR3 protein: CASSTRLKGGAGNTIYF

D gene: TRBD1
clone size: -
V gene: TRBV19
J gene: TRBJ2-5
CDR3 DNA: TGTGCCAGTAGTAACACAGGGGCAACGACGACCCAGTACTTC
CDR3 protein: CASSNTGATTTQYF

D gene: -
clone size: -
V gene: TRBV27
J gene: TRBJ1-5
CDR3 DNA: TGTGCCAGCAGACAGGGTAATCAGCCCCAGCATTTT
CDR3 protein: CASRQGNQPQHF

D gene: -
clone size: -
V gene: TRBV15
J gene: TRBJ1-5
CDR3 DNA: TGTGCCACCAGCAGGGTAGGGGACGGAGATCAGCCCCAGCATTTT
CDR3 protein: CATSRVGDGDQPQHF

D gene: TRBD2
clone size: -
V gene: TRBV7-3
J gene: TRBJ2-1
CDR3 DNA: TGTGCCAGCAGCTTAAAGCACGGGGGGGGCAATGAGCAGTTCTTC
CDR3 protein: CASSLKHGGGNEQFF

D gene: -
clone size: -
V gene: TRBV5-1
J gene: TRBJ1-1
CDR3 DNA: TGCGCCAGTACAGGTGGCGGGTTTGACACTGAAGCTTTCTTT
CDR3 protein: CASTGGGFDTEAFF